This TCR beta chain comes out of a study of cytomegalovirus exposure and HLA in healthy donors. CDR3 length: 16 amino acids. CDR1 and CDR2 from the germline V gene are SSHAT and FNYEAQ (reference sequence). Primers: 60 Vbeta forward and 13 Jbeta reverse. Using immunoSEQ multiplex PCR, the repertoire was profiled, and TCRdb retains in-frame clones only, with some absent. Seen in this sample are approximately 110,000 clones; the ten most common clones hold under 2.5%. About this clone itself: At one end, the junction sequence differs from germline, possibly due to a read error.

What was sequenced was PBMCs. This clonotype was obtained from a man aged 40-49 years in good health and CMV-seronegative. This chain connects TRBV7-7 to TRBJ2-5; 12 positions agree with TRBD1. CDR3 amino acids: CASSFTGTGGEETQYF. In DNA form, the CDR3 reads TGTGCTAGCAGCTTTACCGGGACAGGGGGCGAAGAGACCCAGTACTTC.